The clone carrying this T cell receptor (beta chain) was observed a single time. The record originates from a study of blood T cell repertoires in COVID-19. On the study more broadly: The samples span acute and convalescent COVID-19 from the United States, Italy and Spain.

V was cut by 6 bases and J by 2 bases, with 15 bases left in between. Per germline, CDR1 SGHKS and CDR2 YYEKEE (reference sequence). This CDR3 has 14 residues. In the study's own analysis: Reference gene primer amplification yielded estimated nucleated cell counts. TCRdb keeps only in-frame clones here, not all; method: immunoSEQ multiplex PCR. The D gene and trimming were derived from the DNA, and the V and J assignments and clone size from that table. The table lists roughly 72,000 clones, roughly 82% of them singletons. The material sequenced was peripheral blood. The sequence was obtained from a woman older than 75 with acute or convalescent COVID-19. The chain carries TRBV5-5 and TRBJ2-7, with D unresolved. This CDR3 is CASNLRHPPYEQYF. CDR3 bases: TGTGCCAGCAATCTACGACATCCACCCTACGAGCAGTACTTC.